Each of the 9 T cell receptor beta chains below was sequenced from the same sample in a study of human T cells and chemical hapten exposure (dated by TCRdb to about 2021). Taken with the paper, the label for time point translates to: pre-sensitization, week 0. Per the publication, the treatment or condition label means: therapeutic diphenylcyclopropenone sensitization with weekly scalp DPC. Preparation of the library involved RACE. Sequencing relied on a NextSeq 500. TCRdb reran the public reads through fastp at Q25 and MiXCR, keeping productive beta chains. One record per CDR3 amino acid sequence lists the most common genes and DNA. For this sample there are 380,000 or so distinct CDR3 sequences; 5.5% appear just once. Clones ranked in the top ten supply approximately 8.2% of the sample. The material sequenced was whole blood, taken in connection with sensitization to the hapten diphenylcyclopropenone (DPC). These receptors were taken from a woman aged 18-30 years with alopecia areata. Some clones in this sample may be carry-over from other donors' samples.

This clonotype appeared many times. The rearrangement links TRBV6-5 to TRBJ2-7, with D perhaps given as TRBD1 or TRBD2 (6 bases each). The CDR3 sequence is 18 residues long. Trimming left V 0 bases short and J 0 bases short, with 18 bases between. The germline CDR1 and CDR2 sequences are MNHEY and SVGAGI. The CDR3 here is CASSYSGGPFEYSYEQYF. The CDR3, as DNA: TGTGCCAGCAGTTACTCTGGGGGGCCATTCGAATACTCCTACGAGCAGTACTTC.

This clonotype has a count of ten or more. V gene TRBV18 combines with J gene TRBJ2-5; 8 bases map to TRBD2. The germline gives CDR1 KGHSH, CDR2 LQKENI. V shed 4 bases, J shed 4 bases, and the junction held 8 bases outside the gene matches. CDR3 length: 15 amino acids. DNA for the CDR3: TGTGCCAGCTCACTCGGACTAGCTTCAACAGAGACCCAGTACTTC. Translation gives CASSLGLASTETQYF.

This chain joins TRBV12-3 or TRBV12-4 and TRBJ2-2; D is uncertain. This CDR3 is built from 13 residues. V shed 0 bases and J shed 6 bases, with 5 bases lying between them. CDR3 protein: CASSLAWPGELFF. The DNA for the CDR3 is TGTGCCAGCAGTTTAGCGTGGCCCGGGGAGCTGTTTTTT.

Ten or more counts support this clonotype. This rearrangement joins TRBV29-1 to TRBJ1-6; 9 bases are shared with TRBD1. CDR1 is SQVTM, CDR2 ANQGSEA, per germline. Trimming took 4 bases from V and 7 from J; bases not matched to a gene: 5. The CDR3 consists of 14 residues. The CDR3 region is CSVAEGQGNSPLHF. In nucleotides, the CDR3 is TGCAGCGTTGCTGAGGGACAGGGAAATTCACCCCTCCACTTT.

In this sample, this clonotype turned up a few times. The chain joins TRBV5-1 to TRBJ2-2, with a weak D call TRBD2 (7 bases). CDR3 size: 15 residues. CDR1 is SGHRS and CDR2 is YFSETQ in the germline V gene. Deletions cut 4 bases from V and 5 bases from J, with 15 bases between. CDR3 residues: CASSPFGGRTGELFF. CDR3 coding DNA: TGCGCCAGCAGCCCTTTCGGGGGGCGGACCGGGGAGCTGTTTTTT.

The V call is TRBV7-9, the J call TRBJ1-1; D possibly corresponds to TRBD1 (5 bases). Trimming shortened V by 0 bases and J by 5 bases, and 22 bases separated the two germline ends. The CDR3 spans 18 residues. CDR1 is SEHNR, CDR2 FQNEAQ, per germline (reference sequence). The CDR3 DNA sequence: TGTGCCAGCAGCTTAGCTCGGGATACGTCTCCGGGGCCTACTGAAGCTTTCTTT. This translates into CASSLARDTSPGPTEAFF.

This clonotype turned up a few times. The V gene is TRBV5-6, the J gene TRBJ2-4; D unresolved. This CDR3 has 12 amino acids. The V end lost 3 bases, the J end lost 6 bases, and 7 bases lay between the germline ends. CDR1 is SGHDT, CDR2 YYEEEE, per germline. The CDR3 bases are TGTGCCAGCAGCTCCCGACTAAACATTCAGTACTTC. This encodes CASSSRLNIQYF.

The J gene is TRBJ2-3, the V gene TRBV4-3, with TRBD2 matching over 8 bases. This CDR3 spans 16 amino acids. Germline V lookup: CDR1 LGHNA, CDR2 YSLEER. V lost 1 base and J lost 1; bases outside the gene matches: 4. The CDR3 loop reads CASSQVIAGRTDTQYF. For the CDR3, the DNA is TGCGCCAGCAGCCAAGTTATAGCGGGGCGCACAGATACGCAGTATTTT.

In this sample, this clonotype turned up a few times. This chain connects TRBV7-9 to TRBJ2-3, with 9 bases matching TRBD2. Per the germline V gene, CDR1 is SEHNR and CDR2 is FQNEAQ (reference sequence). The CDR3 extends over 17 amino acids. V dropped 5 bases and J dropped 10; count of bases not matched to a gene: 19. For the CDR3, the DNA is TGTGCCAGCAGCCCCGGTTCCGGGACTAGCTGGGGGAAGGCGCAGTATTTT. This gives the protein CASSPGSGTSWGKAQYF.